The rows below give T cell receptor beta chains drawn from one sample of a study of OX40 agonist ivuxolimab in advanced cancers. Clones were read by immunoSEQ multiplex PCR, and TCRdb kept only the in-frame ones, dropping some. The repertoire holds about 140,000 clones, about nine tenths seen once, with roughly 0.99% in the top ten. Sequenced here: CD4+ or CD8+ T cells sorted from blood, sampled in a trial of the OX40 agonist ivuxolimab. The receptors shown here come from an adult with an advanced solid tumor such as melanoma, head and neck, liver or kidney cancer. CDR3s leave out the opening cysteine and the closing phenylalanine or tryptophan.

TRBJ2-5	12	TRBV5-1	ASSLGQGGETQY
TRBJ1-1	11	TRBV9	ASSVVRSTEAF
TRBJ2-5	12	TRBV5-1	ASSRDTPQETQY
TRBJ1-2	13	TRBV6-4	ASSPAGGPAWGYT
TRBJ1-5	12	TRBV6-6	ASSQGIGGQPQH
TRBJ2-7	15	TRBV7-2	ASSLGGASGRSHEQY
TRBJ1-2	11	TRBV11-1	ASSSTPNYGYT
TRBJ2-2	13	TRBV18	ASSLPGVNTGELF
TRBJ2-7	14	TRBV4-1	ASSSMAGTASYEQY
TRBJ2-5	13	TRBV11-3	ASSLGAGGEETQY
TRBJ1-1	11	TRBV6-4	ASSKDRNTEAF
TRBJ2-7	14	TRBV5-4	ASSLRWIPSSYEQY
TRBJ1-1	12	TRBV19	ASWDRGRDTEAF